This T cell receptor (beta chain) was identified during a study of CD4 T cell repertoires in COVID-19. General study results and limits: Two or all three memory subsets shared several highly expanded SARS-CoV-2-reactive clonotypes.

Sequencing was performed with immunoSEQ multiplex PCR; in TCRdb, only in-frame clones are kept and a portion is missing. Of about 22,000 clones listed, roughly 84% are singletons. Sequencing was done directly on freshly isolated, uncultured memory T cells. Between the trimmed V and J ends, which lost 5 bases and 3 bases, there was a span of 13 bases. The CDR3 is made up of 14 amino acids. Germline V CDR1 and CDR2: MDHEN, SYDVKM. In its sample, this clone was seen once. The antigen is unknown. The chain recombines TRBV28 with TRBJ1-1; D is uncertain. The sample was central memory CD4+ T cells from blood, taken before the COVID-19 pandemic. This TCR was recovered from a human donor who had COVID-19. The CDR3 DNA reads TGTGCCAGCAGTCCCACGGGGAGGGACACTGAAGCTTTCTTT. Translation gives CASSPTGRDTEAFF. Based on the CDR3 plus reference TRBV28 and TRBJ1-1, the full variable domain is DVKVTQSSRYLVKRTGEKVFLECVQDMDHENMFWYRQDPGLGLRLIYFSYDVKMKEKGDIPEGYSVSREKKERFSLILESASTNQTSMYLCASSPTGRDTEAFFGQGTRLTVV.